This T cell receptor beta chain was sequenced in a study of human T cells and chemical hapten exposure. Study at large: The upper back received 0.01% DPC by patch testing, with results read at 6 days. General study points: Alopecia affected the donors, so their immune response may differ from healthy people's. With regard to DPC sensitization, TCRs above 1 in 1000 frequency did not change.

MiXCR was run by TCRdb on the RACE reads, yielding one entry per CDR3 protein. The sample carries tens of thousands of distinct CDR3 sequences, 9% to 10% recorded once. The germline CDR1 and CDR2 sequences are SGHVS and FQNEAQ. The CDR3 loop spans 17 amino acids. V trimming: 5 bases; J trimming: 5 bases; junction bases outside the gene matches: 18. This clonotype was counted at least ten times. What it binds is unknown. As for time point: patch test 3, about 24 weeks after DPC sensitization. Treatment here: therapeutic diphenylcyclopropenone sensitization with weekly scalp DPC. Sequencing started from total RNA isolated from unfractionated whole blood.

The TCR was taken from a woman aged 40 to 50 with alopecia areata. Some clones in this sample may be carry-over from other donors' samples. The chain carries TRBV7-8 and TRBJ2-7; TRBD2 agrees at 7 bases. The source material was whole blood, sampled in connection with sensitization to the hapten diphenylcyclopropenone (DPC). The CDR3 is CASSPRGSQGFSNEQYF. CDR3 DNA: TGTGCCAGCAGCCCACGCGGGAGTCAGGGATTCTCTAACGAGCAGTACTTC.